Sequencing of this T cell receptor (beta chain) was carried out in a study of blood T cells in healthy people across ages (dated by TCRdb to about 2015). Background on the whole study: In model experiments, template switching captured about one uniquely barcoded TCR beta cDNA molecule for every two T cells. The study analyzed two additional independent replicas of 1 million unique cDNA reads from the same blood draw for two donors, one aged 18 to 30 and one aged 80 or older. Four age groups were formed from the donors: young (average approximately 15 years), middle-aged (approximately 40), aged (about 62) and long-lived (more than 75). To track age-related changes in TCR beta repertoire diversity, the study relied on deep sequencing normalized with unique cDNA molecular identifiers. To avoid experimental bias, donors of different ages were randomly spread across the sequencing lanes. What the work shows at the level of the full study, not this receptor alone: The long-lived group showed more naive CD4+ T cells, fewer expanded clones and increased TCR diversity than the aged group, suggesting age selection. Estimates of total diversity based on one million sequenced T cells were considered lower bounds and underestimates. The CMV infection status of donors was not known, potentially confounding age-related changes in expanded clonotypes. Observed TCR beta diversity correlated strongly with the percentage of naive T cells measured by flow cytometry. Because profiling used bulk unsorted PBMCs, naive and antigen-experienced compartments could not be compared conclusively. As age increased, observed TCR beta diversity per million T cells dropped in a roughly linear way, and a significant reduction was already evident by age approximately 40.

The library was prepared using 5' RACE. The data were produced on an Illumina HiSeq 2500. A second PCR of roughly 6 to 11 cycles was run with a J-beta primer mix and a sample-barcoded 5' primer. A unique molecular identifier was introduced onto each TCR beta cDNA molecule by a template-switch 5' adaptor carrying 12 random nucleotides. Each sample yielded at least 2.5 million CDR3-containing paired-end reads. First-strand cDNA was synthesized from all RNA with the Mint cDNA synthesis kit, primed by a TRBC-specific oligonucleotide. Following uracil-DNA glycosylase treatment, a first 18-cycle PCR with universal primers M1SS and BC2_uni_R was performed on all cDNA. Turning to the authors' computational methods: For normalization, 1 million high-quality reads, each with a distinct molecular identifier, were randomly selected from each sample. Instead of being binned into consensus sequences, reads with shared molecular identifiers were discarded. MiTCR, set to a Q25 quality threshold and the strictest error-elimination algorithm, was used for CDR3 identification, clonotype clustering and error correction. A nonparametric unseen species model with Euler transformation was used to estimate a lower bound on total TCR beta diversity. In-frame beta chains were kept once TCRdb had trimmed the public reads at Q25 with fastp and called clones with MiXCR. Rows with one shared CDR3 protein collapse into an entry with the most common genes and DNA. The V and J calls follow TCRdb's processing rather than the paper's. The table for this sample lists some 790,000 distinct CDR3 sequences; roughly 26% of them were counted only once. The ten biggest clones cover approximately 15% of the sample.

The roughly 39 donors, aged 6 to 90 years, were systemically healthy Caucasian individuals from Russia. Each donor gave ten milliliters of peripheral blood, drawn into EDTA-treated Vacutainer tubes. PBMCs were isolated by Ficoll-Paque density-gradient centrifugation, with at least 7 million obtained per sample. Trizol reagent was used to extract total RNA from PBMCs, with at least 6 micrograms per sample. The percentages of naive CD45RAhigh/CD27high T cells were determined by flow cytometry on a PBMC aliquot from every donor. With respect to this clonotype: Its antigen specificity is not known. The record has no base qualities; no much larger clone is one base away.

Including cysteine and phenylalanine, the CDR3 has 16 amino acids. Only CDR3 DNA remains: 48 bases, in frame from the first base. The germline V gene yields SGHRS for CDR1 and YFSETQ for CDR2. Trimming costs V 0 bases and J 2 bases, and their ends lie 12 bases apart. This chain is built from TRBV5-1 and TRBJ1-3; TRBD1 is possibly the D segment (5 matching bases). The sample consisted of blood. The receptor's source is a woman over 75 in good health. The nucleotides read TGCGCCAGCAGCTTGGGTTCGGGGGAAACTGGAAACACCATATATTTT. Translated, it reads CASSLGSGETGNTIYF.